The clone carrying this T cell receptor (beta chain) appeared many times. This entry is derived from a study of molecular identifiers for immune sequencing clone quantification. Libraries of bulk TCR were made by previously described methods (with listed TCR primers). TCRdb redid the calling of the PCR reads with MiXCR, one entry per CDR3 protein. This table has about 510,000 distinct CDR3 sequences, approximately 25% appearing once. The CDR3 sequence is 16 residues long. Germline lookup yields CDR1 MNHEY and CDR2 SVGAGI. The germline V and J ends were trimmed by 2 bases and 6 bases, with 16 bases remaining between them.

This receptor was obtained from a human donor in good health. Some libraries in this study had Jurkat cell RNA spiked in. The V and J genes are TRBV6-5 and TRBJ1-4; maybe TRBD1 (6 bases). The specimen sequenced was naive CD8+ T cells from blood, with Jurkat cell RNA spiked in. Documented subset: FACS-sorted CD8+CD4-CCR7+CD45RA+ naive T cells. Here the CDR3 reads CASSYGGAMSYEKLFF. CDR3 coding DNA: TGTGCCAGCAGTTACGGGGGCGCAATGAGTTATGAAAAACTGTTTTTT.